This T cell receptor (beta chain) was recovered during a study of beta chain features in type 1 diabetes. For the study at large: Investigators examined 107,917,701 sorted cells across all samples.

The germline V gene has CDR1 SGHTA and CDR2 FQGNSA. J was trimmed by 1 base and V by 0 bases; bases with no gene match: 5. The CDR3 sequence is 17 residues long. Reverse transcribing all isolated RNA meant expressed TCRB transcripts were sequenced. Sequencing used immunoSEQ multiplex PCR; TCRdb keeps in-frame clones, though not all of them. The data hold 140,000 to 150,000 clones, with more than 9% observed a single time. The sequenced sample was naive CD4+ T cells from blood. The origin of this receptor is a man aged 18 to 29 in good health. V is TRBV7-2 and J is TRBJ2-3; 9 bases match TRBD2. For the CDR3, the DNA is TGTGCCAGCAGCTTAGCCGCGACTAGCGGTGGCACAGATACGCAGTATTTT. It specifies CASSLAATSGGTDTQYF.